The entry that follows covers one T cell receptor (beta chain) sequence. There is no known antigen for this receptor. Per-nucleotide qualities are absent, and no much larger clonotype sits a single base away. These data originate in a study of blood T cell repertoires in COVID-19 (dated by TCRdb to 2020 to 2021). Describing the broader study: Samples covering the acute and convalescent phases of COVID-19 were provided by collaborators in the United States, Italy and Spain. The prospective study material was composed of cDNA or gDNA derived from T cells, B-cell-depleted T cells, or PBMCs. Deeply sampled blood TCRbeta repertoires from subjects exposed to, actively infected with, or recovered from COVID-19 were included in the dataset. A freely available public database, intended as a resource for researchers studying the immune response to SARS-CoV-2, is where the repertoires were released. Samples came from the ongoing ImmuneRACE study (first 160 participants) plus 1,254 subjects from 6 global collaborators. Nearly every sample came with metadata listing a de-identified subject ID, COVID-19 status, age in years and sex. Where available, HLA class I and class II types were taken from metadata supplied by the sample provider and were not determined by assay-based typing.

What the study reported, not specific to this receptor: The amount of clinical and demographic metadata varied by source and participant and was provided uncurated.

From a lookup of the germline V gene (reference sequence), CDR1 and CDR2 are LGHDT and YNNKEL. V is clipped by 3 bases and J by 7 bases, and the sequence between their germline boundaries is 16 bases long. Taken from cysteine to phenylalanine, the CDR3 has 15 residues. Of all the DNA, just the CDR3 is kept, 45 bases in frame from base 1. The immunoSEQ Assay, a bias-controlled multiplex PCR, was used to amplify TCRbeta CDR3 regions from genomic DNA. In the authors' own workflow: The number of nucleated cells in each sample was estimated from the amplification of reference gene primers within the assay. Sequence reads were collapsed and filtered to measure the absolute abundance of every unique TCRbeta CDR3 rearrangement. Productive Simpson clonality was computed per sample as the square root of Simpson's diversity index over productive rearrangements. TCRdb provides this immuneACCESS table in a form limited to in-frame rearrangements. Some clones are lacking; in checked studies, under half of them reflect an unresolved V gene, and why the rest are absent is not known. V, J and clone size derive from that table, while D and trimming were established from the DNA sequence. This sample gives about 190,000 clones in total; 65% to 85% of them show up just once. The top ten clones comprise 3% to 3.5% of the sample.

Enrolling through a virtual design, the prospective study's participants ranged in age from roughly 18 to 100 years and lived across approximately 25 United States geographic areas. Cohort assignment in the prospective study relied on participant-reported clinical history from a screening survey and a study questionnaire. ImmuneRACE Cohort 3 recovered participants were defined by two consecutive negative NP/OP PCR tests, healthcare professional clearance, or symptom resolution. In the prospective study, whole blood, serum and a nasopharyngeal or oropharyngeal swab were collected from each participant by mobile phlebotomists. Prospective study participants could optionally give additional blood draws and questionnaires over an approximately two-month period. Before DNA extraction, blood samples from the prospective study were shipped at room temperature or frozen.

The chain is made from TRBV3-1 (or the pseudogene TRBV3-2) and TRBJ2-1, with TRBD2 tentatively as D gene (7 bases match). The source material was PBMCs or T cells enriched from blood (not recorded which). This sequence was found in a woman under 40 who had recovered from COVID-19. This receptor has the CDR3 CASSQKGGPKNEQFF. The nucleotides are TGTGCCAGCAGCCAGAAGGGGGGGCCGAAGAATGAGCAGTTCTTC.